These 10 T cell receptor beta chains were sequenced from one sample in a study of control samples from healthy donors and cancer patients. The data were produced by immunoSEQ multiplex PCR, yet TCRdb's version contains in-frame clones alone and is incomplete. The profile covers around 53,000 clones, with 65% to 90% appearing a single time and 2.8% taken by the ten largest. Sequencing was carried out using PBMCs. All receptors derive from a woman between 45 and 65 years old with lung cancer.

DNA for the CDR3: TGTGCCAGCAGCGTATGGGCGGAGAACACTGAAGCTTTCTTT. Translation gives CASSVWAENTEAFF. The V gene is TRBV9, the J gene TRBJ1-1; D not resolved. This CDR3 spans 14 amino acids. The V gene's germline CDR1 is SGDLS and CDR2 YYNGEE. V lost 1 base, J lost 1 base, and 8 bases lay in between. The full variable domain, with the rest looked up from reference TRBV9 and TRBJ1-1, is DSGVTQTPKHLITATGQRVTLRCSPRSGDLSVYWYQQSLDQGLQFLIQYYNGEERAKGNILERFSAQQFPDLHSELNLSSLELGDSALYFCASSVWAENTEAFFGQGTRLTVV.

V is TRBV5-8 and J is TRBJ2-6, with D unresolved. The CDR3 runs to 16 residues. Germline CDR1 and CDR2: SGHTS and YDEGEE. Trimming left V 0 bases short and J 1 base short, with 8 bases between. The CDR3 DNA follows: TGTGCCAGCAGCTTGGAACCCAATTCTGGGGCCAACGTCCTGACTTTC. Amino acids: CASSLEPNSGANVLTF. Looking up the rest from reference TRBV5-8 and TRBJ2-6 gives the full variable domain: EAGVTQSPTHLIKTRGQQATLRCSPISGHTSVYWYQQALGLGLQFLLWYDEGEERNRGNFPPRFSGRQFPNYSSELNVNALELEDSALYLCASSLEPNSGANVLTFGAGSRLTVL.

The chain is built from TRBV3-1 (or the pseudogene TRBV3-2) and TRBJ2-7; tentative D call: TRBD1 (5 bases). V lost 3 bases, J lost 2 bases, and 14 bases lay in between. This CDR3 has 15 amino acids. CDR1 and CDR2 (germline): LGHDT, YNNKEL (reference sequence). CDR3: CASSHLSGKTYEQYF. The CDR3 DNA reads as TGTGCCAGCAGCCATCTCTCAGGGAAAACCTACGAGCAGTACTTC.

The V call is TRBV6-2 or TRBV6-3, the J call TRBJ2-3; weak D call: TRBD1 (5 bases). Trimming removed 6 bases from V and 4 bases from J, with 11 bases in between. The CDR3 runs 13 residues. Per the germline V gene, CDR1 is MNHEY and CDR2 is SVGEGT. The CDR3 DNA follows: TGTGCCAGCAGCCGCCAGGGCGCAGATACGCAGTATTTT. Its translation is CASSRQGADTQYF.

The V call is TRBV24-1, the J call TRBJ2-1, with 11 nucleotides matching TRBD2. The CDR3 has 16 amino acids. Trimming removed 3 bases from V and 1 base from J; junction bases left unmatched: 1. Germline-derived CDR1 and CDR2 are KGHDR and SFDVKD. The CDR3 is CATSDLAGGSYNEQFF. The CDR3 nucleotides read TGTGCCACCAGTGATCTAGCGGGGGGATCCTACAATGAGCAGTTCTTC.

The chain employs TRBV5-8 and TRBJ1-2; 10 bases align to TRBD1. In germline, CDR1 is SGHTS, CDR2 YDEGEE. The V gene end was trimmed by 4 bases and the J gene end by 7 bases; junction bases not matched to a gene: 10. The CDR3 extends over 15 amino acids. CDR3 bases: TGTGCCAGCAGCCGGAGGACAGGGGGTGTATCTGGCTACACCTTC. The encoded protein is CASSRRTGGVSGYTF. Full variable domain (rest looked up from reference TRBV5-8 and TRBJ1-2): EAGVTQSPTHLIKTRGQQATLRCSPISGHTSVYWYQQALGLGLQFLLWYDEGEERNRGNFPPRFSGRQFPNYSSELNVNALELEDSALYLCASSRRTGGVSGYTFGSGTRLTVV.

V and J are TRBV4-3 and TRBJ2-2, with 8 bases fitting TRBD2. This CDR3 contains 18 residues. The V gene end was trimmed by 0 bases and the J gene end by 0 bases; junction bases not matched to a gene: 6. Germline CDR1 LGHNA, CDR2 YSLEER. The CDR3 sequence: CASSQERGAFANTGELFF. The CDR3 nucleotides read TGCGCCAGCAGCCAAGAGCGGGGGGCCTTCGCGAACACCGGGGAGCTGTTTTTT.

This clone was seen a few times. The gene calls are TRBV12-5 and TRBJ2-2, with no clear D. The CDR3 sequence is 13 residues long. Trimming removed 4 bases at V and 7 bases at J, with 10 bases between. Per the germline V gene, CDR1 is LGHNT and CDR2 is FRNRAP. CDR3 sequence reads: CASGSPVSGELFF. CDR3 nucleotides: TGTGCTAGTGGTTCCCCCGTGAGCGGGGAGCTGTTTTTT.

The V call is TRBV19, the J call TRBJ2-3; TRBD2 agrees at 13 bases. In germline, CDR1 is LNHDA, CDR2 SQIVND (reference sequence). The CDR3 has 17 amino acids. The trim removed 5 bases at V and 11 bases at J, leaving 16 bases unmatched. CDR3 nucleotides: TGTGCCAGTAGTGGCACTAGCGGGGGGGCCGTGCCGCCCCTGCAGTATTTT. Its translation: CASSGTSGGAVPPLQYF.

This clone was detected only a few times. The chain carries TRBV6-6 and TRBJ1-5; possible D gene TRBD1, 5 bases. V was cut by 8 bases and J by 9 bases, with 23 bases left in between. Germline V CDR1 and CDR2: MNHNY, SVGAGI (reference sequence). The CDR3 contains 15 residues. Written as DNA, the CDR3 is TGTGCCAGCGCTTCCGGGACCCAAGGAGATTGGCCCCAGCATTTT. Residues: CASASGTQGDWPQHF.